This passage covers 20 T cell receptor beta chains from one sample sequenced in a study of cytomegalovirus exposure and HLA in healthy donors. In the PCR, 60 Vbeta and 13 Jbeta primers were used. Method: immunoSEQ multiplex PCR; TCRdb's copy keeps in-frame clones and lacks some. The data contain about 96,000 clones, roughly 79% of them singletons. Specimen: PBMCs. Receptor source: a woman aged 70 to 79 in good health and CMV-seropositive.

This clone has more than one count but fewer than ten. This rearrangement joins TRBV10-2 to TRBJ2-1; 9 bases match TRBD2. The length of the CDR3 is 14 residues. Losses at the gene ends were 7 bases for V and 5 bases for J; bases not matched to a gene: 6. CDR1 and CDR2 from the germline V gene are WSHSY and SAAADI. The CDR3 loop is CASMSTSGDNEQFF. DNA of the CDR3: TGCGCCAGCATGTCGACTAGCGGTGACAATGAGCAGTTCTTC.

The J gene is TRBJ2-2, the V gene TRBV2; TRBD1 agrees at 11 bases. Per germline, CDR1 SNHLY and CDR2 FYNNEI. Trimming cost V 5 bases and J 5 bases; bases outside gene matches: 16. The CDR3 contains 19 residues. The CDR3 sequence is CASSPWGPGQGVRTGELFF. Here the CDR3 DNA reads TGTGCCAGCAGTCCCTGGGGTCCGGGACAGGGGGTTCGAACCGGGGAGCTGTTTTTT.

For this clone: A read error may produce the germline difference seen at one junction end. V is TRBV7-7 and J is TRBJ2-1; weak D call: TRBD2 (9 bases). From germline, CDR1 is SSHAT and CDR2 FNYEAQ (reference sequence). The length of the CDR3 is 14 residues. The CDR3 sequence: CASSLAGTGNEQFF. As DNA, the CDR3 is TGTGCTAGCAGCCTAGCGGGGACAGGAAATGAGCAGTTCTTC. The full variable domain, with the rest looked up from reference TRBV7-7 and TRBJ2-1, is GAGVSQSPRYKVTKRGQDVTLRCDPISSHATLYWYQQALGQGPEFLTYFNYEAQPDKSGLPSDRFSAERPEGSISTLTIQRTEQRDSAMYRCASSLAGTGNEQFFGPGTRLTVL.

V gene TRBV7-2 combines with J gene TRBJ2-3; 11 positions match TRBD1. With 5 bases clipped from V and 7 bases from J, the junction kept 8 bases outside the gene matches. The germline CDR1 and CDR2 sequences are SGHTA and FQGNSA. The CDR3 has 15 amino acids. CDR3 DNA: TGTGCCAGCAGCCAGGGACAGGGGGAATACAATACGCAGTATTTT. It specifies CASSQGQGEYNTQYF.

This chain joins TRBV6-1 and TRBJ2-7, with D perhaps matching TRBD2 (6 bases). The length of the CDR3 is 16 residues. V was clipped by 2 bases and J by 2 bases, with 16 bases between them. CDR1 is MNHNS and CDR2 is SASEGT in the germline V gene. The CDR3 sequence: CASSESNSGRAYEQYF. DNA of the CDR3: TGTGCCAGCAGTGAATCGAATAGCGGCAGGGCCTACGAGCAGTACTTC.

The chain carries TRBV27 and TRBJ2-5, with a tentative D call TRBD1 (5 bases). The J call is uncertain, as TRBJ2-7 better fits the DNA end. CDR1 is MNHEY and CDR2 is SMNVEV in the germline V gene (reference sequence). The CDR3 runs 13 residues. The CDR3 is CASSYWQGFEQYF. The DNA for the CDR3 is TGTGCCAGCAGTTATTGGCAGGGTTTCGAGCAGTACTTC.

This chain links TRBV6-1 with TRBJ2-1; D is perhaps TRBD1 (6 bases). The V and J ends lost 7 bases and 4 bases respectively, with 8 bases between them. The CDR3 is made up of 12 amino acids. In germline, CDR1 is MNHNS, CDR2 SASEGT. CDR3 DNA: TGTGCCAGCAACAGGGATTACAATGAGCAGTTCTTC. It encodes CASNRDYNEQFF.

V and J are TRBV2 and TRBJ2-5; maybe TRBD1 (6 bases). CDR1 SNHLY and CDR2 FYNNEI come from the germline V gene. Trimming shortened V by 6 bases and J by 4 bases, and 15 bases separated the two germline ends. The CDR3 totals 14 residues. CDR3 DNA: TGTGCCAGCAGCCCCGGACAGCTTCGAGAGACCCAGTACTTC. Translation gives CASSPGQLRETQYF.

The V gene is TRBV28, the J gene TRBJ2-7; D not certain. The V gene lost 4 bases and the J gene lost 5 bases, with 12 bases spanning the gap. The CDR3 length is 13 residues. Looked up from germline, CDR1 is MDHEN and CDR2 is SYDVKM. The CDR3 DNA reads TGTGCCAGCAGTTCCCCTCTCAGTAACGAGCAGTACTTC. This gives the protein CASSSPLSNEQYF. Complete variable domain (other parts from reference TRBV28 and TRBJ2-7): DVKVTQSSRYLVKRTGEKVFLECVQDMDHENMFWYRQDPGLGLRLIYFSYDVKMKEKGDIPEGYSVSREKKERFSLILESASTNQTSMYLCASSSPLSNEQYFGPGTRLTVT.

The chain couples TRBV7-8 to TRBJ2-7; D unresolved. The V gene lost 4 bases and the J gene lost 5 bases, with 6 bases spanning the gap. The CDR3 is made up of 11 amino acids. The V gene's germline CDR1 is SGHVS and CDR2 FQNEAQ. The CDR3 reads CASSSTHEQYF. The CDR3 coding sequence is TGTGCCAGCAGCTCGACACACGAGCAGTACTTC.

This clone turned up a few times. This chain links TRBV7-8 with TRBJ2-7; 9 bases are shared with TRBD2. The CDR3 has 18 residues. The V gene end was trimmed by 4 bases and the J gene end by 1 base; junction bases not matched to a gene: 14. The germline gives CDR1 SGHVS, CDR2 FQNEAQ. The CDR3 bases are TGTGCCAGCAGCTCGCGCAGGTTTATGGCGGGAGGGTCCTACGAGCAGTACTTC. Translation gives CASSSRRFMAGGSYEQYF. The full variable domain, completed using reference TRBV7-8 and TRBJ2-7, is GAGVSQSPRYKVAKRGQDVALRCDPISGHVSLFWYQQALGQGPEFLTYFQNEAQLDKSGLPSDRFFAERPEGSVSTLKIQRTQQEDSAVYLCASSSRRFMAGGSYEQYFGPGTRLTVT.

The chain employs TRBV28 and TRBJ2-4; the D gene is possibly TRBD2 (6 bases). With 6 bases removed from V and 3 bases from J, the gap between germline ends came to 15 bases. This CDR3 spans 15 amino acids. Germline loops: CDR1 MDHEN, CDR2 SYDVKM. The CDR3 reads CASSSPGDFKNIQYF. In nucleotides, the CDR3 is TGTGCCAGCAGCTCCCCCGGGGACTTCAAAAACATTCAGTACTTC.

J is TRBJ2-1 and V is TRBV5-6; 7 bases align to TRBD2. The CDR3 length is 16 residues. V lost 3 bases and J lost 6; bases outside the gene matches: 12. CDR1 is SGHDT and CDR2 is YYEEEE in the germline V gene. CDR3 nucleotide sequence: TGTGCCAGCAGCTGTTGGGCGGGAGACGCGTGCAATGAGCAGTTCTTC. This encodes CASSCWAGDACNEQFF.

This clone was picked up one time. The chain uses TRBV21-1 and TRBJ2-3; TRBD2 is the table's D call and was not checked against the DNA. TRBV21-1 is a documented pseudogene. This CDR3 has 19 amino acids. CDR3 nucleotide sequence: TGTGCCAGCAGCAATTTATATTTTGGACTAGCGGGAGGAACAGATACGCAGTATTTT. It codes for CASSNLYFGLAGGTDTQYF.

With regard to this clone: The junction differs from germline at one of its ends, possibly a read error. This rearrangement joins TRBV7-9 to TRBJ2-1, with TRBD2 identical over 11 bases. Germline V gives CDR1 SEHNR, CDR2 FQNEAQ (reference sequence). The CDR3 extends over 15 amino acids. The CDR3 reads CSSSKLAGDYNEQFF. CDR3 nucleotide sequence: TGTTCCAGCAGTAAACTAGCGGGGGACTACAATGAGCAGTTCTTC.

In this sample, this clone turned up a few times. The chain carries TRBV20-1 and TRBJ1-2; D possibly corresponds to TRBD1 (5 bases). Germline loops: CDR1 DFQATT, CDR2 SNEGSKA (reference sequence). The ends were cut back, 4 bases at V and 7 bases at J, with 10 bases in the middle. The CDR3 length is 11 residues. The CDR3 sequence: CSATTGAGYTF. CDR3 bases: TGCAGTGCTACAACAGGAGCTGGCTACACCTTC.

The V call is TRBV30, the J call TRBJ2-5; D gene ambiguous. V lost 0 bases, J lost 1 base, and 9 bases lay in between. The germline gives CDR1 GTSNPN, CDR2 SVGIG (reference sequence). CDR3 length: 14 residues. The CDR3 sequence: CAWSVMSLQETQYF. The CDR3 nucleotides read TGTGCCTGGAGTGTAATGAGCCTCCAAGAGACCCAGTACTTC.

In nucleotides, the CDR3 is TGTGCCACCAGCATGGCGGGGAGTTTAAAAAAACTGTTTTTT. This gives the protein CATSMAGSLKKLFF. The chain couples TRBV15 to TRBJ1-4; D remains unclear. Trimming stripped 4 bases from V and 9 bases from J, with 15 bases between. CDR1 and CDR2 (germline): LNHNV, YYDKDF (reference sequence). The CDR3 length is 14 residues.

V and J are TRBV19 and TRBJ2-1; D call uncertain. V lost 7 bases, J lost 6 bases, and 13 bases lay in between. The CDR3 has 13 amino acids. CDR1 is LNHDA and CDR2 is SQIVND in the germline V gene (reference sequence). The CDR3 DNA follows: TGTGCCAGTACCTACCCTGGGCGCAATGAGCAGTTCTTC. Its protein product is CASTYPGRNEQFF.

This clone was detected a few times. V and J are TRBV6-5 and TRBJ1-5, with 9 positions matching TRBD1. Germline V gene data show CDR1 as MNHEY and CDR2 as SVGAGI. V lost 6 bases, J lost 5 bases, and 5 bases stayed unmatched. The CDR3 has 14 amino acids. The CDR3 DNA sequence: TGTGCCAGCAGCATGGGGACAGGGTATCAGCCCCAGCATTTT. This translates into CASSMGTGYQPQHF.